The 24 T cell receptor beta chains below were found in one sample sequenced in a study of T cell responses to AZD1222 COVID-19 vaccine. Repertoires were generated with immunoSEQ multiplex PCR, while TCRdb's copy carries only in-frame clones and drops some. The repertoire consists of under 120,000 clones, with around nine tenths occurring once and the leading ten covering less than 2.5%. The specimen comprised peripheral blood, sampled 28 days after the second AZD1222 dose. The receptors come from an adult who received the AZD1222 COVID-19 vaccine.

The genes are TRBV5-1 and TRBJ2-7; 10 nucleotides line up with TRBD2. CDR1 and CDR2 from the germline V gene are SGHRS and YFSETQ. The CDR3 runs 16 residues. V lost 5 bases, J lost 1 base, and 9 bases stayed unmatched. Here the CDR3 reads CASSFSGGIGSYEQYF. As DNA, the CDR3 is TGCGCCAGCAGTTTTAGCGGGGGGATTGGATCCTACGAGCAGTACTTC.

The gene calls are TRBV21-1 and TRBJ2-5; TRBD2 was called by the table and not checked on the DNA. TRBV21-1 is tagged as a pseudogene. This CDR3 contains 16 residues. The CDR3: CASSKVASGRTETQYF. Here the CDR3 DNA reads TGTGCCAGCAGCAAAGTGGCTAGCGGGAGGACTGAGACCCAGTACTTC.

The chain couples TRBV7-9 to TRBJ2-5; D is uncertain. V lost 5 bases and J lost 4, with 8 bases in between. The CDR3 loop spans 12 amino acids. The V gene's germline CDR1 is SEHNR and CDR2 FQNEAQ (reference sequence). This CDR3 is CASSPITETQYF. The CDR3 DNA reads TGTGCCAGCAGCCCAATCACAGAGACCCAGTACTTC.

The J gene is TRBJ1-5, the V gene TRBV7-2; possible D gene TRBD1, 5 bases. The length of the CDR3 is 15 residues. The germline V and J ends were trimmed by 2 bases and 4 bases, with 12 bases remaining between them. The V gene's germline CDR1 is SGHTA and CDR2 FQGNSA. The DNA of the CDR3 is TGTGCCAGCAGCTTATTCGGGACGAGGAATCAGCCCCAGCATTTT. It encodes CASSLFGTRNQPQHF.

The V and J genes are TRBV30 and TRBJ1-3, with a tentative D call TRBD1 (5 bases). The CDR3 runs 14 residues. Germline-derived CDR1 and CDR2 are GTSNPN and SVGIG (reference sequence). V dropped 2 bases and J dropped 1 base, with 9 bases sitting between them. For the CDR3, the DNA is TGTGCCTGGAGTCGGCAGGGATCTGGAAACACCATATATTTT. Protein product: CAWSRQGSGNTIYF.

As DNA, the CDR3 is TGTGCCAGCAGCCCCCGGGACACTCTGGGGGAGCAGTACTTC. Translating gives CASSPRDTLGEQYF. The chain carries TRBV4-2 and TRBJ2-7; tentatively, D is TRBD1 (6 bases). Germline V gene sequence: CDR1 LGHNA, CDR2 YNFKEQ. The V gene lost 4 bases and the J gene lost 7 bases, with 17 bases spanning the gap. CDR3 length equals 14 residues.

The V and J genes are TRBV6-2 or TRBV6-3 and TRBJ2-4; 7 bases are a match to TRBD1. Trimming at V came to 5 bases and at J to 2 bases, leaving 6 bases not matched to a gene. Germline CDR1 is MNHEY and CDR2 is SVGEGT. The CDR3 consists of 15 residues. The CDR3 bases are TGTGCCAGCAGTACAGGGGTCGAGTCCAAAAACATTCAGTACTTC. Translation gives CASSTGVESKNIQYF.

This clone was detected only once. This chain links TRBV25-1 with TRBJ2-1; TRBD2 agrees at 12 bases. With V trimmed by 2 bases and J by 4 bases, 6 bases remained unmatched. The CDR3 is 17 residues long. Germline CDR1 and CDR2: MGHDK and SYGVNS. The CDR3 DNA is TGTGCCAGCAGTGAAACCCTCACTAGCGGGAGGTACAATGAGCAGTTCTTC. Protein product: CASSETLTSGRYNEQFF.

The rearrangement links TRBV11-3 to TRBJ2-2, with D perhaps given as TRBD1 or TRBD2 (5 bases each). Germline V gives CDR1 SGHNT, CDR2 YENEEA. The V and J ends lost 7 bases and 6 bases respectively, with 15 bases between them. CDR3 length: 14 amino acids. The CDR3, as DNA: TGTGCCAGCAAGGACACCTGGGGGTCCGGGGAGCTGTTTTTT. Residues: CASKDTWGSGELFF.

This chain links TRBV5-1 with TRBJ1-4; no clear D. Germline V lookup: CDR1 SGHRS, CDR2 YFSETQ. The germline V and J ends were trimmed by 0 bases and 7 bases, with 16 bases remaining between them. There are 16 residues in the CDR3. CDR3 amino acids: CASSLAGGFGSEKLFF. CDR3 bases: TGCGCCAGCAGCTTGGCTGGTGGTTTCGGGTCTGAAAAACTGTTTTTT.

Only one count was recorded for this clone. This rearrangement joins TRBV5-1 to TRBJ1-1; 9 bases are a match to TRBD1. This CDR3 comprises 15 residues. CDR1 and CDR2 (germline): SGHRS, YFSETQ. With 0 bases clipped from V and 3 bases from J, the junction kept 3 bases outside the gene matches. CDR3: CASSLETGGYTEAFF. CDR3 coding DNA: TGCGCCAGCAGCTTGGAAACAGGGGGCTACACTGAAGCTTTCTTT.

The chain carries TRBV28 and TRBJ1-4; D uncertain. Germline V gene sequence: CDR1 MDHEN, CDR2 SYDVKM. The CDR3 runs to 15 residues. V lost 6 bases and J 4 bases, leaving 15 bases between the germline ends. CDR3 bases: TGTGCCAGCAGACCCGAGAGCGCGCATAATGAAAAACTGTTTTTT. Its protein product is CASRPESAHNEKLFF.

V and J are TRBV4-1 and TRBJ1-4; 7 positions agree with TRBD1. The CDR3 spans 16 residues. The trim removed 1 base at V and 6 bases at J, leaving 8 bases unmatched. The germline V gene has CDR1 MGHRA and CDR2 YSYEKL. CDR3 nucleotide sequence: TGCGCCAGCAGCCAAGGTTACAGGGGCTCGTATGAAAAACTGTTTTTT. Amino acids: CASSQGYRGSYEKLFF.

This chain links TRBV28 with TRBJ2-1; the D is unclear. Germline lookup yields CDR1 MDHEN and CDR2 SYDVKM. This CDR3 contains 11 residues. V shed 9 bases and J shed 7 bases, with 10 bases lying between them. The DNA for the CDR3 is TGTGCCAGTGGAGTCCGAAATGAGCAGTTCTTC. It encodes CASGVRNEQFF.

CDR3 nucleotides: TGTGCCAGCAGCTTGGATACTAGCGGGACGGGTGGGGAGCTGTTTTTT. As protein: CASSLDTSGTGGELFF. The chain carries TRBV5-4 and TRBJ2-2, with 10 bases identical to TRBD2. Losses at the gene ends were 0 bases for V and 8 bases for J; bases not matched to a gene: 7. Germline V gene lookup returns CDR1 SGHNT and CDR2 YYREEE (reference sequence). This CDR3 is 16 amino acids long.

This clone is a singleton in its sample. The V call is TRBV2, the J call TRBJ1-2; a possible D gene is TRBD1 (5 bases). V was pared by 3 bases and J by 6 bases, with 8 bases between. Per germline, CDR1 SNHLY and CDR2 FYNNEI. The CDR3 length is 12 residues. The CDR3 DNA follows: TGTGCCAGCAGTGACAGGGAGGATGGCTACACCTTC. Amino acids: CASSDREDGYTF.

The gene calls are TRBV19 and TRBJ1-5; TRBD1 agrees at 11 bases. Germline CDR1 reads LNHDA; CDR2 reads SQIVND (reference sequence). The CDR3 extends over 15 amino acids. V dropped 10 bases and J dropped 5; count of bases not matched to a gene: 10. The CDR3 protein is CATRDRGVGDQPQHF. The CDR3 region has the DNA TGTGCCACCAGGGACAGGGGGGTGGGGGATCAGCCCCAGCATTTT.

Here the CDR3 reads CASSSNRAGTNEKLFF. CDR3 in DNA: TGTGCCAGCAGTTCGAACAGGGCGGGGACTAATGAAAAACTGTTTTTT. The rearrangement joins TRBV28 to TRBJ1-4; TRBD1 is a possible D gene (6 bases). This CDR3 has 16 residues. Germline V lookup: CDR1 MDHEN, CDR2 SYDVKM. With 4 bases removed from V and 2 bases from J, the gap between germline ends came to 14 bases.

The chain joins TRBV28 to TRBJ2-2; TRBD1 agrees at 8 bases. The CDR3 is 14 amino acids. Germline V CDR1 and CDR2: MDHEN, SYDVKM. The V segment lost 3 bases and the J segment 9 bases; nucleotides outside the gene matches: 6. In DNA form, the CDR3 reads TGTGCCAGCAGTTTGGCAGGGGGCTTCAGGGAGCTGTTTTTT. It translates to CASSLAGGFRELFF.

CDR3 bases: TGTGCCAGCAGCGACCGACAGGAAGCTAATGAAAAACTGTTTTTT. It encodes CASSDRQEANEKLFF. The J gene is TRBJ1-4, the V gene TRBV7-8; TRBD1 might be the D (6 bases). Germline CDR1 and CDR2: SGHVS and FQNEAQ. V was trimmed by 5 bases and J by 3 bases, leaving 13 bases between them. The CDR3 runs 15 residues.

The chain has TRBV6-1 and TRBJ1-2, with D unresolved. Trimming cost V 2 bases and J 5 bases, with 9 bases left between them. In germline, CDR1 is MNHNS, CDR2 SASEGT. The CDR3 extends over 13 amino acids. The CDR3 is CASSERERYGYTF. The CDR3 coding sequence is TGTGCCAGCAGTGAACGGGAAAGGTATGGCTACACCTTC.

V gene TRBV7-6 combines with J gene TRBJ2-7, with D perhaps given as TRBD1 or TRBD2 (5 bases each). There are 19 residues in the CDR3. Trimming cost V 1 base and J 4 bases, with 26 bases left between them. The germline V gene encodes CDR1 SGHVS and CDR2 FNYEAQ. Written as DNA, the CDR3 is TGTGCCAGCAGCTTAGATCAGCGAGCCGGAAAGGTGGGGACGTACGAGCAGTACTTC. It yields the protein CASSLDQRAGKVGTYEQYF. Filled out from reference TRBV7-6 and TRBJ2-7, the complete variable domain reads GAGVSQSPRYKVTKRGQDVALRCDPISGHVSLYWYRQALGQGPEFLTYFNYEAQQDKSGLPNDRFSAERPEGSISTLTIQRTEQRDSAMYRCASSLDQRAGKVGTYEQYFGPGTRLTVT.

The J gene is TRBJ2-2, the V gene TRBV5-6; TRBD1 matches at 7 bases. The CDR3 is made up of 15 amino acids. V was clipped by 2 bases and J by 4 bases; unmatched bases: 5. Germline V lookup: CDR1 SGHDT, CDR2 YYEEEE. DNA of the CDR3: TGTGCCAGCAGCTTCGGGGACAGAGTCACCGGGGAGCTGTTTTTT. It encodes CASSFGDRVTGELFF.

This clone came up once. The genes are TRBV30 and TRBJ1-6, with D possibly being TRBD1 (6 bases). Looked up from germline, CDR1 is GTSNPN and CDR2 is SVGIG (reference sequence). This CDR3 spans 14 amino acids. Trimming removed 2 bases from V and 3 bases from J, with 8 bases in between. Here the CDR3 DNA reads TGTGCCTGGAGTACAGGGAGCTATAATTCACCCCTCCACTTT. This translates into CAWSTGSYNSPLHF.